Listed below are T cell receptor beta chains from one sample, sequenced in a study of blood T cell repertoires in COVID-19. TCRdb's table, derived via immunoSEQ multiplex PCR, lists solely in-frame clones and lacks some. The data show about 170,000 clones, approximately 80% seen once. Sequencing was done on a sample of peripheral blood. Every receptor here comes from a woman between 40 and 55 years old with COVID-19, enrolled during active disease. CDR3s include the opening cysteine and the closing phenylalanine or tryptophan. A D gene is named only where the DNA matches it firmly. Clone size is stated in some rows and not others, as once, few, many or a class when expanded.

len | abundance | j_gene | v_gene | d_gene | CDR3aa | CDR3nt
13 | NA | TRBJ1-3 | TRBV12-3/TRBV12-4 | NA | CASRPTSGNTIYF | TGTGCCAGCAGACCTACCTCTGGAAACACCATATATTTT
17 | NA | TRBJ1-5 | TRBV4-1 | TRBD1 | CASSQGQGAKGYQPQHF | TGCGCCAGCAGCCAAGGACAGGGGGCGAAGGGCTATCAGCCCCAGCATTTT
17 | NA | TRBJ2-3 | TRBV27 | TRBD2 | CASSTSYAGVSTDTQYF | TGTGCCAGCAGTACCTCGTACGCGGGGGTTAGCACAGATACGCAGTATTTT
15 | NA | TRBJ2-7 | TRBV4-1 | TRBD2 | CASSQPGLAGKEQYF | TGCGCCAGCAGCCAACCGGGACTAGCGGGTAAAGAGCAGTACTTC
16 | NA | TRBJ1-6 | TRBV18 | TRBD1 | CASSSDRSSYNSPLHF | TGTGCCAGCTCTTCGGACAGGAGCTCCTATAATTCACCCCTCCACTTT
16 | NA | TRBJ2-3 | TRBV10-3 | NA | CATSLSGFSSTDTQYF | TGTGCCACCAGCCTTTCCGGGTTCTCTAGCACAGATACGCAGTATTTT
18 | NA | TRBJ2-6 | TRBV5-1 | NA | CASSWEGQGALGANVLTF | TGCGCCAGCAGCTGGGAGGGGCAGGGGGCGCTTGGGGCCAACGTCCTGACTTTC
12 | NA | TRBJ1-3 | TRBV30 | NA | CAATISGNTIYF | TGTGCCGCGACAATTTCTGGAAACACCATATATTTT
15 | NA | TRBJ2-2 | TRBV7-3 | NA | CASSKQGVSSGELFF | TGTGCCAGCAGCAAACAGGGAGTATCGTCCGGGGAGCTGTTTTTT
14 | NA | TRBJ1-3 | TRBV28 | NA | CASSLTAIGNTIYF | TGTGCCAGCAGTCTGACAGCAATCGGAAACACCATATATTTT
14 | NA | TRBJ2-1 | TRBV5-1 | NA | CASIGGLMNNEQFF | TGCGCCAGCATAGGAGGGTTAATGAACAATGAGCAGTTCTTC
15 | NA | TRBJ2-7 | TRBV28 | TRBD2 | CATTLAGLLSYEQYF | TGTGCCACGACCTTAGCGGGACTACTCTCCTACGAGCAGTACTTC
15 | NA | TRBJ2-1 | TRBV5-1 | TRBD2 | CASTAIAGAYNEQFF | TGCGCCAGCACCGCGATAGCGGGAGCTTACAATGAGCAGTTCTTC
13 | few | TRBJ1-5 | TRBV28 | TRBD1 | CASRGQGNQPQHF | TGTGCCAGCAGGGGACAGGGCAATCAGCCCCAGCATTTT
15 | NA | TRBJ1-1 | TRBV7-8 | NA | CASSFMSMMNTEAFF | TGTGCCAGCAGCTTCATGAGTATGATGAACACTGAAGCTTTCTTT
14 | NA | TRBJ2-2 | TRBV9 | TRBD1 | CASSSGTGSGELFF | TGTGCCAGCAGCTCAGGGACAGGGAGCGGGGAGCTGTTTTTT
12 | NA | TRBJ2-5 | TRBV29-1 | TRBD2 | CSGLAAQETQYF | TGCAGCGGACTAGCGGCGCAAGAGACCCAGTACTTC
15 | once | TRBJ2-5 | TRBV28 | TRBD1 | CASSSDYRGEETQYF | TGTGCCAGCAGTTCGGACTACAGGGGGGAAGAGACCCAGTACTTC
17 | NA | TRBJ2-1 | TRBV5-4 | NA | CASSLGPVSSGNNEQFF | TGTGCCAGCAGCTTGGGCCCCGTGAGTAGCGGCAACAATGAGCAGTTCTTC
15 | NA | TRBJ2-1 | TRBV5-4 | TRBD2 | CASSSGTTVYNEQFF | TGTGCCAGCAGTTCCGGGACTACAGTGTACAATGAGCAGTTCTTC
16 | once | TRBJ2-5 | TRBV27 | TRBD2 | CASSKIAGGPQETQYF | TGTGCCAGCAGTAAAATAGCGGGAGGGCCACAAGAGACCCAGTACTTC
14 | NA | TRBJ2-5 | TRBV10-2 | TRBD2 | CASRVRGGEETQYF | TGCGCCAGCCGAGTCCGGGGGGGGGAAGAGACCCAGTACTTC
17 | medium-sized | TRBJ1-2 | TRBV24-1 | TRBD1 | CATSDRANQQGIEGYTF | TGTGCCACCAGTGATCGAGCGAACCAACAGGGGATCGAGGGCTACACCTTC
13 | NA | TRBJ1-2 | TRBV9 | NA | CASSVEDSYGYTF | TGTGCCAGCAGCGTAGAGGACAGCTATGGCTACACCTTC
13 | NA | TRBJ1-1 | TRBV10-3 | NA | CAIRSNGDSEAFF | TGTGCCATCAGATCGAACGGGGACTCTGAAGCTTTCTTT
15 | once | TRBJ1-6 | TRBV18 | TRBD1 | CASSPLGTGQSPLHF | TGTGCCAGCTCACCACTCGGGACAGGGCAATCACCCCTCCACTTT
15 | NA | TRBJ2-1 | TRBV9 | NA | CASSVEEGSYNEQFF | TGTGCCAGCAGCGTAGAAGAGGGCTCCTACAATGAGCAGTTCTTC
14 | NA | TRBJ2-1 | TRBV5-4 | TRBD2 | CASSLTSGIGEQFF | TGTGCCAGCAGCTTGACTAGCGGGATCGGTGAGCAGTTCTTC
13 | NA | TRBJ2-1 | TRBV2 | NA | CAINAGTRSEQFF | TGTGCCATCAATGCCGGGACAAGGAGTGAGCAGTTCTTC
13 | NA | TRBJ1-2 | TRBV6-5 | TRBD1 | CASGQERNYGYTF | TGTGCCAGCGGACAGGAACGAAACTATGGCTACACCTTC
14 | few | TRBJ2-1 | TRBV27 | NA | CASSLAGSYNEQFF | TGTGCCAGCAGTTTAGCAGGGTCCTACAATGAGCAGTTCTTC
14 | NA | TRBJ2-5 | TRBV7-9 | NA | CASSLVGRGETQYF | TGTGCCAGCAGCTTAGTTGGCCGGGGAGAGACCCAGTACTTC
13 | NA | TRBJ2-3 | TRBV25-1 | NA | CASSELTDGTQYF | TGTGCCAGCAGTGAATTGACAGATGGTACGCAGTATTTT
14 | NA | TRBJ2-5 | TRBV9 | TRBD1 | CASSLGQGSETQYF | TGTGCCAGCAGCCTAGGACAGGGTTCGGAGACCCAGTACTTC
14 | NA | TRBJ2-3 | TRBV15 | NA | CATSRGARGDTQYF | TGTGCCACCAGCAGAGGTGCCCGGGGAGATACGCAGTATTTT
14 | NA | TRBJ2-7 | TRBV5-1 | NA | CASSFGGLSYEQYF | TGCGCCAGCAGCTTTGGGGGCCTATCATACGAGCAGTACTTC
21 | NA | TRBJ2-1 | TRBV29-1 | NA | CSVSTPHQTVKKTMVIVEQFF | TGCAGCGTATCAACTCCACACCAGACGGTAAAGAAGACTATGGTCATCGTTGAGCAGTTCTTC
14 | NA | TRBJ2-1 | TRBV6-5 | TRBD2 | CASRPGLATNEQFF | TGTGCCAGCAGGCCGGGACTAGCAACCAATGAGCAGTTCTTC
17 | NA | TRBJ2-1 | TRBV9 | NA | CASSVGARWGGYNEQFF | TGTGCCAGCAGCGTAGGTGCCCGGTGGGGCGGCTACAATGAGCAGTTCTTC
22 | NA | TRBJ2-3 | TRBV4-2 | NA | CASSQDPGGSRRRKKTTDTQYF | TGTGCCAGCAGCCAAGATCCTGGCGGTAGCCGGAGGAGAAAGAAGACCACAGATACGCAGTATTTT
15 | NA | TRBJ2-1 | TRBV12-5 | TRBD2 | CASGFEGLAGDEQFF | TGTGCTAGTGGTTTCGAGGGACTAGCGGGGGATGAGCAGTTCTTC
15 | NA | TRBJ1-5 | TRBV7-2 | TRBD1 | CASSLWTGLDQPQHF | TGTGCCAGCAGCTTGTGGACAGGCCTAGATCAGCCCCAGCATTTT
13 | NA | TRBJ2-2 | TRBV19 | NA | CASSIVATGELFF | TGTGCCAGTAGTATCGTAGCGACCGGGGAGCTGTTTTTT
13 | NA | TRBJ1-5 | TRBV19 | NA | CASSPRTNQPQHF | TGTGCCAGTAGTCCAAGAACAAATCAGCCCCAGCATTTT
15 | NA | TRBJ2-3 | TRBV6-5 | TRBD2 | CASENTSGGTDTQYF | TGTGCCAGCGAAAACACTAGCGGGGGCACAGATACGCAGTATTTT
15 | NA | TRBJ1-5 | TRBV2 | NA | CASSPGGGATQPQHF | TGTGCCAGCTCCCCTGGTGGAGGGGCGACTCAGCCCCAGCATTTT
13 | NA | TRBJ2-3 | TRBV10-2 | NA | CASRLPSTDTQYF | TGCGCCAGCAGACTACCTAGCACAGATACGCAGTATTTT
13 | many | TRBJ2-7 | TRBV12-3/TRBV12-4 | TRBD1 | CASSAGQGHEQYF | TGTGCCAGCAGTGCGGGACAGGGCCACGAGCAGTACTTC
14 | few | TRBJ2-1 | TRBV5-1 | NA | CASRPGASYNEQFF | TGCGCCAGCAGGCCCGGTGCCTCCTACAATGAGCAGTTCTTC
14 | NA | TRBJ2-5 | TRBV5-4 | TRBD2 | CASSPSGTPYAQYF | TGTGCCAGCAGCCCGAGCGGGACCCCCTACGCCCAGTACTTC